The TCR beta chain described here comes from a study of cytomegalovirus exposure and HLA in healthy donors. Findings and caveats of the study: In a later analysis, DRB1 alleles had the most associated TCRs; HLA-C alleles the fewest.

As to this clone: As yet, its antigen is unknown.

Deletions cut 7 bases from V and 2 bases from J, with 12 bases between. The V gene's germline CDR1 is SEHNR and CDR2 FQNEAQ (reference sequence). This CDR3 comprises 13 residues. Both 60 Vbeta primers and 13 Jbeta primers went into the PCR. Using immunoSEQ multiplex PCR, the repertoire was profiled, and TCRdb retains in-frame clones only, with some absent. In the table there are 150,000 to 200,000 clones, approximately 80% of which are singletons. The sequencing input was PBMCs. The rearrangement links TRBV7-9 to TRBJ2-7; D gene uncertain. This sequence originates from a man aged 30 to 39 in good health and CMV-seropositive. The CDR3 loop is CASTPRGPYEQYF. In DNA form, the CDR3 reads TGTGCCAGCACCCCCCGAGGCCCCTACGAGCAGTACTTC.